Below, 6 T cell receptor beta chains from the same sample are listed, as sequenced in a study of Graves' ophthalmopathy and Graves' hyperthyroidism. RNA transcripts yielded amplified TCR beta CDR3 regions. Investigators did first-round RT-PCR with HTBI primers, then second-round multiplex PCR. TCRdb re-called the multiplex PCR reads with MiXCR, one entry per CDR3 protein. The table shows approximately 700,000 distinct CDR3 sequences, with roughly 39% occurring only once. The sample consisted of peripheral blood. The origin of the receptors is an adult man with Graves' ophthalmopathy.

This clonotype was counted ten times or more. The gene calls are TRBV7-9 and TRBJ1-2; 7 bases are shared with TRBD1. CDR1 SEHNR and CDR2 FQNEAQ come from the germline V gene (reference sequence). CDR3 length: 13 amino acids. With 5 bases clipped from V and 4 bases from J, the junction kept 4 bases outside the gene matches. This CDR3 is CASSPRTGYGYTF. The CDR3 DNA sequence: TGTGCCAGCAGCCCCCGGACAGGCTATGGCTACACCTTC.

In the case of this clonotype: Being one base from a much bigger clone, this may be a read error. The V gene is TRBV10-1, the J gene TRBJ2-5, with D hard to call. The CDR3 runs 15 residues. Germline V gene data show CDR1 as WNHNN and CDR2 as SYGVQD (reference sequence). For the CDR3, the DNA is TGCACCAGCAGCCAAGATGGGCGCGACCCGCGGACCCAGTACTTC. Translation gives CTSSQDGRDPRTQYF.

Concerning this clonotype: Possible read error: a much larger clone is one base away. The chain couples TRBV7-6 to TRBJ1-1; 11 positions match TRBD1. CDR3 size: 15 residues. Germline-derived CDR1 and CDR2 are SGHVS and FNYEAQ. CDR3 protein: CASSPGTGGNTEASF. DNA of the CDR3: TGTGCCAGCAGCCCAGGGACAGGGGGGAACACTGAAGCTTCCTTT.

The chain joins TRBV19 to TRBJ2-3; the D is unclear. The CDR3 is 14 amino acids. Trimming took 5 bases from V and 4 from J, leaving 13 bases between them. The germline V gene has CDR1 LNHDA and CDR2 SQIVND (reference sequence). The DNA of the CDR3 is TGTGCCAGTAGTGCCAAGTCCTTGGCAGATACGCAGTATTTT. Its protein is CASSAKSLADTQYF.

The genes are TRBV7-9 and TRBJ1-1; perhaps TRBD1 as D (6 bases). Per the germline V gene, CDR1 is SEHNR and CDR2 is FQNEAQ (reference sequence). Trimming cost V 5 bases and J 1 base, with 11 bases left between them. The length of the CDR3 is 14 residues. CDR3 protein: CASSAQGRNTEAFF. In DNA form, the CDR3 reads TGTGCCAGCAGCGCGCAGGGGAGGAACACTGAAGCTTTCTTT.

This clonotype appeared a few times. Possible read error: a much larger clone is one base away. The gene calls are TRBV9 and TRBJ1-2; the match to TRBD1 covers 9 bases. Germline V lookup: CDR1 SGDLS, CDR2 YYNGEE. Germline trimming cut 1 base from V and 7 bases from J; bases unmatched to any gene: 5. The CDR3 contains 14 residues. CDR3 nucleotides: TGTGCCAGCAGCGTACCCGGGACAGGGTCTGGCTACACCTTC. Translated, it gives CASSVPGTGSGYTF.